This T cell receptor beta chain is from a study of T-cell memory formation after mild COVID-19. Study background: The TCR clusters were mostly specific to one donor.

TCRdb analysed the 5' RACE reads with MiXCR anew, one entry per CDR3 protein. The table records about 350,000 distinct CDR3 sequences, 12% to 15% of them present only once. This clonotype has just a few counts. The sequenced material came from PBMCs or a T cell subset sorted from them (not recorded which). The source of this sequence is a man in his late teens or twenties who had mild COVID-19 (a few samples of this study predate the infection). Cell type and time point are not known.

The CDR3 protein is CASSYPASEGGSDTQYF. The DNA of the CDR3 is TGTGCCAGCAGTTACCCCGCGTCGGAGGGGGGATCAGATACGCAGTATTTT. The rearrangement joins TRBV6-5 to TRBJ2-3; D is possibly TRBD1 or TRBD2 (6 bases each). Per the germline V gene, CDR1 is MNHEY and CDR2 is SVGAGI. Trimming left V 2 bases short and J 4 bases short, with 19 bases between. The CDR3 has 17 amino acids.